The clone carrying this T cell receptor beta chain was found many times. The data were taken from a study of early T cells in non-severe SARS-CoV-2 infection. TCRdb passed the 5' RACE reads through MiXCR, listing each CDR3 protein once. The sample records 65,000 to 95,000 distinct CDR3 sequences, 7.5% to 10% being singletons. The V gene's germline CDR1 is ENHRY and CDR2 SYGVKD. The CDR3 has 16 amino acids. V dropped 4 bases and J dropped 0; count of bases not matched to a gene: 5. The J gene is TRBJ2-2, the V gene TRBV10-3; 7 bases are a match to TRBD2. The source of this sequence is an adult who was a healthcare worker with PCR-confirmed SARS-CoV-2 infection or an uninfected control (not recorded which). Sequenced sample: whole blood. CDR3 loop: CAISVSGQANTGELFF. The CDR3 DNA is TGTGCCATCAGTGTTAGCGGGCAGGCGAACACCGGGGAGCTGTTTTTT.